Presented here are 32 T cell receptor beta chains from one specimen sequenced in a study of cytomegalovirus exposure and HLA in healthy donors. The PCR ran on 60 Vbeta and 13 Jbeta primers. The repertoire was sequenced with immunoSEQ multiplex PCR; TCRdb's copy has only in-frame clones and lacks some. The sample holds about 130,000 clones, around three quarters seen once. Input material: PBMCs. The source is a man in his late teens or twenties in good health and CMV-seronegative.

V gene TRBV5-6 combines with J gene TRBJ2-1; TRBD2 matches 10 bases. Germline CDR1 and CDR2: SGHDT and YYEEEE. Losses at the gene ends were 0 bases for V and 7 bases for J; bases not matched to a gene: 7. The CDR3 has 16 amino acids. In nucleotides, the CDR3 is TGTGCCAGCAGCTTGGCACGAGCGGGAGGGGGTAATGAGCAGTTCTTC. The encoded protein is CASSLARAGGGNEQFF.

The rearrangement uses TRBV4-1 and TRBJ2-2, with D possibly being TRBD1 (5 bases). The CDR3 contains 17 residues. V lost 0 bases and J lost 1, with 12 bases in between. The germline V gene encodes CDR1 MGHRA and CDR2 YSYEKL. In DNA form, the CDR3 reads TGCGCCAGCAGCCAAGAAATCCGAACAGGGAACACCGGGGAGCTGTTTTTT. It yields the protein CASSQEIRTGNTGELFF.

The V and J genes are TRBV19 and TRBJ1-5; 10 nucleotides align to TRBD1. V was pared by 5 bases and J by 0 bases, with 4 bases of the junction left unmatched. Germline assignment: CDR1 LNHDA and CDR2 SQIVND (reference sequence). This CDR3 is 16 amino acids long. In DNA, the CDR3 is TGTGCCAGTAGTGGGGACAGGGGTTTTAGCAATCAGCCCCAGCATTTT. The encoded protein is CASSGDRGFSNQPQHF.

The chain carries TRBV6-5 and TRBJ2-7; D might be TRBD1 (6 bases). Trimming cost V 0 bases and J 2 bases, with 11 bases left between them. The CDR3 totals 15 residues. The V gene's germline CDR1 is MNHEY and CDR2 SVGAGI. This chain's CDR3 is CASSYSSRGPYEQYF. CDR3 bases: TGTGCCAGCAGTTACTCGTCCAGGGGTCCCTACGAGCAGTACTTC.

The CDR3 protein is CASYAGGSSTDTQYF. The CDR3 DNA reads TGTGCCAGCTATGCGGGGGGGAGTAGCACAGATACGCAGTATTTT. The chain links TRBV2 to TRBJ2-3, with 9 nucleotides matching TRBD2. This CDR3 spans 15 amino acids. Trimming cost V 8 bases and J 0 bases; bases outside gene matches: 6. Per germline, CDR1 SNHLY and CDR2 FYNNEI.

This chain links TRBV28 with TRBJ2-3; TRBD1 is a possible D gene (6 bases). Trimming cost V 6 bases and J 2 bases, with 15 bases left between them. From germline, CDR1 is MDHEN and CDR2 SYDVKM. The CDR3 contains 15 residues. DNA of the CDR3: TGTGCCAGCAGCTCCGGGACACACTTCACAGATACGCAGTATTTT. The encoded protein is CASSSGTHFTDTQYF.

This chain connects TRBV5-8 to TRBJ2-1, with a tentative D call TRBD2 (6 bases). V was trimmed by 0 bases and J by 6 bases, leaving 7 bases between them. CDR3 size: 13 residues. Per the germline V gene, CDR1 is SGHTS and CDR2 is YDEGEE. The CDR3 sequence is CASSLAGSNEQFF. The CDR3 nucleotides read TGTGCCAGCAGCTTGGCCGGGAGCAATGAGCAGTTCTTC.

This sequence joins TRBV28 and TRBJ1-1; unclear D gene. Trimming removed 0 bases at V and 8 bases at J, with 7 bases between. The CDR3 extends over 12 amino acids. The germline gives CDR1 MDHEN, CDR2 SYDVKM. CDR3 nucleotide sequence: TGTGCCAGCAGTTTATGGACGGGAGAAGCTTTCTTT. Translation: CASSLWTGEAFF.

The gene calls are TRBV7-2 and TRBJ1-2; maybe TRBD1 (6 bases). This CDR3 has 15 residues. Germline-derived CDR1 and CDR2 are SGHTA and FQGNSA. The ends were cut back, 4 bases at V and 3 bases at J, with 15 bases in the middle. In DNA, the CDR3 is TGTGCCAGCAGCTCCCCCCCCGGGGGGCACTATGGCTACACCTTC. Protein sequence: CASSSPPGGHYGYTF.

Concerning this clone itself: The junction departs from the called germline gene at one end, perhaps through a read error. CDR3: CASSWPPGTTNF. In DNA, the CDR3 is TGTGCCAGCAGCTGGCCGCCAGGGACAACAAACTTC. The rearrangement joins TRBV7-8 to TRBJ2-7; maybe TRBD1 (6 bases). Germline V CDR1 and CDR2: SGHVS, FQNEAQ. The CDR3 loop spans 12 amino acids.

The J gene is TRBJ2-5, the V gene TRBV19, with 7 nucleotides matching TRBD2. Trimming took 6 bases from V and 3 from J; bases not matched to a gene: 7. The CDR3 covers 14 residues. The germline V gene encodes CDR1 LNHDA and CDR2 SQIVND (reference sequence). The CDR3: CASSLVGGKETQYF. The CDR3 coding sequence is TGTGCCAGTAGCCTAGTGGGGGGGAAAGAGACCCAGTACTTC.

This clone appeared a single time. The rearrangement uses TRBV9 and TRBJ2-3; 10 bases fit TRBD2. Trimming removed 3 bases from V and 5 bases from J; junction bases left unmatched: 6. Per the germline V gene, CDR1 is SGDLS and CDR2 is YYNGEE. The CDR3 length is 15 residues. CDR3 sequence reads: CASSGAQREGDTQYF. The CDR3 DNA sequence: TGTGCCAGCAGCGGAGCCCAGCGGGAGGGAGATACGCAGTATTTT.

The chain joins TRBV7-2 to TRBJ2-3, with a tentative D call TRBD2 (5 bases). This CDR3 comprises 15 residues. The V gene lost 3 bases and the J gene lost 0 bases, with 10 bases spanning the gap. Germline values: CDR1 SGHTA, CDR2 FQGNSA. The CDR3 sequence: CASSLVSGSTDTQYF. In DNA form, the CDR3 reads TGTGCCAGCAGCTTGGTCAGCGGAAGCACAGATACGCAGTATTTT.

The chain couples TRBV18 to TRBJ2-2; a weak D match, TRBD2 (6 bases). The CDR3 is 16 amino acids. V gave up 2 bases and J gave up 5 bases, with 15 bases separating them. Germline V CDR1 and CDR2: KGHSH, LQKENI. The CDR3 protein is CASSPIPGRRTGELFF. DNA for the CDR3: TGTGCCAGCTCACCAATTCCCGGGAGACGGACCGGGGAGCTGTTTTTT.

The J gene is TRBJ2-7, the V gene TRBV30; 10 nucleotides align to TRBD2. Germline V CDR1 and CDR2: GTSNPN, SVGIG (reference sequence). J was trimmed by 5 bases and V by 5 bases; bases with no gene match: 6. The CDR3 spans 13 residues. DNA of the CDR3: TGTGCCTGGGAGCGGGAGGGCCGGAACGAGCAGTACTTC. Amino acid sequence: CAWEREGRNEQYF.

The chain combines TRBV7-3 with TRBJ2-5, with D perhaps matching TRBD1 (6 bases). Germline-derived CDR1 and CDR2 are SGHTA and FQGTGA. This CDR3 comprises 14 residues. V lost 3 bases and J 4 bases, leaving 12 bases between the germline ends. The CDR3 is CASSFGAGVETQYF. The CDR3 DNA reads as TGTGCCAGCAGCTTTGGGGCAGGGGTAGAGACCCAGTACTTC.

This clone was detected once. The chain recombines TRBV6-5 with TRBJ2-1, with D perhaps matching TRBD2 (7 bases). This CDR3 spans 15 amino acids. Germline CDR1 is MNHEY and CDR2 is SVGAGI. Trimming pared 2 bases from V and 6 bases from J, leaving 14 bases between. The CDR3 region has the DNA TGTGCCAGCAGTTACAGGGGGGAGGGAATCAATGAGCAGTTCTTC. Translation gives CASSYRGEGINEQFF.

The chain joins TRBV4-1 to TRBJ1-4, with TRBD1 identical over 8 bases. CDR3 size: 18 residues. Germline CDR1 is MGHRA and CDR2 is YSYEKL. V lost 3 bases and J lost 0; bases outside the gene matches: 9. The CDR3 nucleotides are TGCGCCAGCAGCCAGGCCCGGACAGGGCACTCAACTAATGAAAAACTGTTTTTT. This translates into CASSQARTGHSTNEKLFF.

The chain combines TRBV7-9 with TRBJ2-1; tentative D call: TRBD1 (6 bases). From germline, CDR1 is SEHNR and CDR2 FQNEAQ (reference sequence). This CDR3 region has 15 residues. The germline V and J ends were trimmed by 7 bases and 6 bases, with 19 bases remaining between them. The CDR3 protein is CASTQPGVGSNEQFF. The CDR3 nucleotides read TGTGCCAGCACCCAGCCAGGGGTGGGTAGCAATGAGCAGTTCTTC.

This clone has a single count. The chain uses TRBV27 and TRBJ2-3; maybe TRBD2 (7 bases). The germline V gene has CDR1 MNHEY and CDR2 SMNVEV (reference sequence). Trimming shortened V by 5 bases and J by 4 bases, and 10 bases separated the two germline ends. CDR3 length: 13 amino acids. The CDR3 sequence is CASSRGGADTQYF. The CDR3 DNA reads as TGTGCCAGCAGTAGGGGGGGTGCAGATACGCAGTATTTT.

The gene calls are TRBV7-9 and TRBJ1-4, with D maybe TRBD1 (5 bases). The CDR3 is made up of 14 amino acids. Germline V gene sequence: CDR1 SEHNR, CDR2 FQNEAQ (reference sequence). Trimming took off 1 base at V and 4 bases at J, with 7 bases between the two ends. The CDR3 DNA reads as TGTGCCAGCAGCTTAGGACAGAGTAATGAAAAACTGTTTTTT. Its translation is CASSLGQSNEKLFF. The full variable domain, rest sourced from reference TRBV7-9 and TRBJ1-4, is DTGVSQNPRHKITKRGQNVTFRCDPISEHNRLYWYRQTLGQGPEFLTYFQNEAQLEKSRLLSDRFSAERPKGSFSTLEIQRTEQGDSAMYLCASSLGQSNEKLFFGSGTQLSVL.

This chain links TRBV4-1 with TRBJ2-7; 11 nucleotides match TRBD1. CDR1 MGHRA and CDR2 YSYEKL come from the germline V gene. There are 16 residues in the CDR3. Trimming removed 0 bases from V and 2 bases from J; junction bases left unmatched: 3. DNA for the CDR3: TGCGCCAGCAGCCAAGAGGGGACAGGGGGACCCTACGAGCAGTACTTC. Its translation: CASSQEGTGGPYEQYF.

The CDR3 DNA reads as TGTGCCAGCAGCTTAGACAGGGGCGGTCAGCCCCAGCATTTT. Translating gives CASSLDRGGQPQHF. This chain joins TRBV7-2 and TRBJ1-5, with 7 bases identical to TRBD1. Losses at the gene ends were 1 base for V and 6 bases for J; bases not matched to a gene: 3. CDR3 length: 14 residues. The V gene's germline CDR1 is SGHTA and CDR2 FQGNSA.

The rearrangement uses TRBV7-6 and TRBJ2-2; 13 bases fit TRBD2. The J segment lost 6 bases and the V segment lost 8 bases, leaving 6 bases of the junction unmatched. Germline V gene lookup returns CDR1 SGHVS and CDR2 FNYEAQ. The CDR3 sequence is 15 residues long. In nucleotides, the CDR3 is TGTGCCAGCTCCGGACTAGCGGGAGAGGCCGGGGAGCTGTTTTTT. Translated, it gives CASSGLAGEAGELFF. Full variable domain (remainder filled in from reference TRBV7-6 and TRBJ2-2): GAGVSQSPRYKVTKRGQDVALRCDPISGHVSLYWYRQALGQGPEFLTYFNYEAQQDKSGLPNDRFSAERPEGSISTLTIQRTEQRDSAMYRCASSGLAGEAGELFFGEGSRLTVL.

The CDR3 DNA reads TGTGCCAGCAGCTTAGGCCAGCGGGAAGGGGAAGAGACCCAGTACTTC. It specifies CASSLGQREGEETQYF. J is TRBJ2-5 and V is TRBV13, with 7 bases matching TRBD2. The length of the CDR3 is 16 residues. The V gene end was trimmed by 0 bases and the J gene end by 3 bases; junction bases not matched to a gene: 7. Germline CDR1 PRHDT, CDR2 FYEKMQ (reference sequence).

The chain carries TRBV9 and TRBJ2-1; D possibly corresponds to TRBD2 (6 bases). The CDR3 is 13 amino acids. V was clipped by 2 bases and J by 6 bases, with 9 bases between them. CDR1 SGDLS and CDR2 YYNGEE come from the germline V gene. The CDR3 DNA reads as TGTGCCAGCAGCGTCAGACTAGGCAATGAGCAGTTCTTC. Residues: CASSVRLGNEQFF.

In this sample, this clone turned up once. This rearrangement joins TRBV13 to TRBJ2-5; 10 bases are a match to TRBD1. TRBJ2-7 matches the DNA end more closely, so the J call is doubtful. The CDR3 contains 16 residues. Germline V CDR1 and CDR2: PRHDT, FYEKMQ (reference sequence). CDR3 DNA: TGTGCCAGCAGCCTGGGGACAGGGGTGTTTTCATACGAGCAGTACTTC. Translating gives CASSLGTGVFSYEQYF.

This sequence joins TRBV7-3 and TRBJ1-1, with a weak D call TRBD1 (6 bases). CDR1 SGHTA and CDR2 FQGTGA come from the germline V gene. This CDR3 has 13 amino acids. The germline V and J ends were trimmed by 6 bases and 4 bases, with 12 bases remaining between them. CDR3 loop: CASRQTGFTEAFF. The CDR3 DNA reads TGTGCCAGCAGACAAACAGGGTTCACTGAAGCTTTCTTT.

This sequence joins TRBV19 and TRBJ1-5; D is possibly TRBD1 (5 bases). The CDR3 sequence is 14 residues long. V lost 5 bases and J 3 bases, leaving 11 bases between the germline ends. The V gene's germline CDR1 is LNHDA and CDR2 SQIVND (reference sequence). CDR3 region: CASSRTPSNQPQHF. In DNA form, the CDR3 reads TGTGCCAGTAGTCGGACACCATCCAATCAGCCCCAGCATTTT.

The gene calls are TRBV28 and TRBJ2-5; 12 nucleotides align to TRBD2. Germline V gene lookup returns CDR1 MDHEN and CDR2 SYDVKM. V lost 2 bases to trimming and J lost 2 bases; unmatched junction nucleotides: 3. This CDR3 is 16 amino acids long. The CDR3 is CASSLLAGGGQETQYF. The CDR3 nucleotides read TGTGCCAGCAGTTTACTAGCGGGAGGGGGTCAAGAGACCCAGTACTTC.

This sequence joins TRBV19 and TRBJ2-2; 7 nucleotides line up with TRBD1. CDR1 LNHDA and CDR2 SQIVND come from the germline V gene (reference sequence). The CDR3 is made up of 15 amino acids. With V trimmed by 7 bases and J by 4 bases, 9 bases remained unmatched. Written as DNA, the CDR3 is TGTGCCAGTATCACGGGACAGCACGGCACCGGGGAGCTGTTTTTT. Protein product: CASITGQHGTGELFF.

The chain couples TRBV11-3 to TRBJ2-3, with TRBD2 matching 8 bases. The CDR3 length is 16 residues. Germline V gives CDR1 SGHNT, CDR2 YENEEA. The V segment lost 5 bases and the J segment 2 bases; nucleotides outside the gene matches: 9. The CDR3 loop reads CASSKRGGAFTDTQYF. The CDR3 DNA reads TGTGCCAGCAGCAAACGGGGGGGCGCCTTCACAGATACGCAGTATTTT. Filled out from reference TRBV11-3 and TRBJ2-3, the complete variable domain reads EAGVVQSPRYKIIEKKQPVAFWCNPISGHNTLYWYLQNLGQGPELLIRYENEEAVDDSQLPKDRFSAERLKGVDSTLKIQPAELGDSAVYLCASSKRGGAFTDTQYFGPGTRLTVL.